Listed here are 26 T cell receptor beta chains from one sample, sequenced in a study of T-cell memory formation after mild COVID-19 (dated by TCRdb to the early 2020s). The library was made by 5' RACE. Instrument used: Illumina NovaSeq 6000. Starting from the raw public reads, TCRdb applied fastp trimming at Q25, assembled clones with MiXCR and retained in-frame beta chains. One record per CDR3 amino acid sequence lists the most common genes and DNA. This sample is represented by about 350,000 distinct CDR3 sequences; roughly 15% of them were singletons. The ten top clones hold over 20% of the sample. Sequencing was carried out using PBMCs or a T cell subset sorted from them (not recorded which). The receptors here all came from a man aged 18 to 35 who had mild COVID-19 (a few samples of this study predate the infection). The sample titles of this study are shuffled in the database, so cell type and time point are left out; the donor was told from shared clones.

This clonotype showed up many times. The rearrangement joins TRBV5-1 to TRBJ2-3; D gene unclear. In germline, CDR1 is SGHRS, CDR2 YFSETQ. The CDR3 loop spans 13 amino acids. V lost 3 bases and J 3 bases, leaving 8 bases between the germline ends. The CDR3 reads CASSSSLTDTQYF. The CDR3 region has the DNA TGCGCCAGCAGCTCGTCACTAACAGATACGCAGTATTTT.

A few counts support this clonotype. The genes are TRBV29-1 and TRBJ2-1; unclear D gene. The CDR3 totals 13 residues. The germline gives CDR1 SQVTM, CDR2 ANQGSEA. V lost 1 base and J 4 bases, leaving 8 bases between the germline ends. In DNA, the CDR3 is TGCAGCGTTGAAGTTCCCACATACAATGAGCAGTTCTTC. Translating it yields CSVEVPTYNEQFF.

This clonotype has only a few counts. The V and J genes are TRBV11-3 and TRBJ2-3; D is ambiguous. The V gene's germline CDR1 is SGHNT and CDR2 YENEEA. There are 14 residues in the CDR3. V lost 5 bases, J lost 0 bases, and 9 bases lay in between. This CDR3 reads CASSAPDSTDTQYF. Written as DNA, the CDR3 is TGTGCCAGCAGCGCCCCGGACAGCACAGATACGCAGTATTTT. The whole variable domain, filled in from reference TRBV11-3 and TRBJ2-3, reads EAGVVQSPRYKIIEKKQPVAFWCNPISGHNTLYWYLQNLGQGPELLIRYENEEAVDDSQLPKDRFSAERLKGVDSTLKIQPAELGDSAVYLCASSAPDSTDTQYFGPGTRLTVL.

This clonotype was observed a few times. The genes are TRBV21-1 and TRBJ1-1; TRBD1, the table's D call, was not compared with the DNA. TRBV21-1 is a pseudogene segment. This CDR3 contains 14 residues. In nucleotides, the CDR3 is TGTGCCAGCAGCAAGGGGGGTAAGAACACTGAAGCTTTCTTT. Amino acids: CASSKGGKNTEAFF.

The chain has TRBV28 and TRBJ2-7, with 9 bases aligning to TRBD1. Unmatched junction bases numbered 3, after V lost 2 bases and J lost 1 base. The CDR3 contains 15 residues. CDR1 and CDR2 from the germline V gene are MDHEN and SYDVKM. CDR3 DNA sequence: TGTGCCAGCAGTTTAACCGGGACAGGGTCCTACGAGCAGTACTTC. Its protein is CASSLTGTGSYEQYF.

The table lists this clonotype with a few counts. V and J are TRBV15 and TRBJ2-1; TRBD1 or TRBD2 may be the D gene (5 bases each). Trimming shortened V by 4 bases and J by 0 bases, and 10 bases separated the two germline ends. Germline values: CDR1 LNHNV, CDR2 YYDKDF (reference sequence). This CDR3 comprises 15 residues. The CDR3 bases are TGTGCCACCAGCACCTCGAGGGGCTCCTACAATGAGCAGTTCTTC. Protein: CATSTSRGSYNEQFF.

Only one count was recorded for this clonotype. The V gene is TRBV24-1, the J gene TRBJ1-5; D is ambiguous. Trimming pared 4 bases from V and 0 bases from J, leaving 6 bases between. The germline V gene encodes CDR1 KGHDR and CDR2 SFDVKD. CDR3 length: 14 amino acids. For the CDR3, the DNA is TGTGCCACCAGTGAGTCAGATAGCAATCAGCCCCAGCATTTT. It is translated as CATSESDSNQPQHF.

The DNA for the CDR3 is TGCAGTGCCGCAAGGGACACCTCCTACGAGCAGTACTTC. Its translation: CSAARDTSYEQYF. This chain connects TRBV20-1 to TRBJ2-7, with a possible D match to TRBD1 (6 bases). In germline, CDR1 is DFQATT, CDR2 SNEGSKA (reference sequence). The V end was cut by 6 bases, the J end by 0 bases, with 12 bases between. CDR3 length equals 13 residues.

The chain employs TRBV9 and TRBJ2-1; D gene uncertain. Per the germline V gene, CDR1 is SGDLS and CDR2 is YYNGEE. V lost 3 bases, J lost 0 bases, and 10 bases lay in between. The length of the CDR3 is 15 residues. The CDR3 sequence is CASSEDLISYNEQFF. The DNA for the CDR3 is TGTGCCAGCAGCGAAGACTTGATCTCCTACAATGAGCAGTTCTTC.

The chain combines TRBV5-1 with TRBJ2-3; D ambiguous. CDR3 size: 13 residues. V was clipped by 0 bases and J by 3 bases, with 5 bases between them. Germline V lookup: CDR1 SGHRS, CDR2 YFSETQ. The CDR3 reads CASSLANTDTQYF. CDR3 bases: TGCGCCAGCAGCTTGGCCAATACAGATACGCAGTATTTT.

CDR3: CASSKLDRANTGELFF. CDR3 sequence (DNA): TGTGCCAGCAGCAAGCTTGACAGGGCGAACACCGGGGAGCTGTTTTTT. The chain has TRBV21-1 and TRBJ2-2; TRBD1 is the table's D call, not checked against the DNA. TRBV21-1 is classified as a pseudogene. The CDR3 length is 16 residues.

This rearrangement joins TRBV7-6 to TRBJ2-7; no reliable D call. CDR1 is SGHVS and CDR2 is FNYEAQ in the germline V gene. The CDR3 sequence is 15 residues long. V shed 5 bases and J shed 6 bases, with 20 bases lying between them. The CDR3 DNA sequence: TGTGCCAGCAGCCCGTGGCCCGAGCGCCGGCTCGAGCAGTACTTC. Translated: CASSPWPERRLEQYF.

This clonotype was seen only a few times. The chain couples TRBV6-5 to TRBJ2-7; 9 nucleotides align to TRBD1. Germline loops: CDR1 MNHEY, CDR2 SVGAGI. V trimming: 5 bases; J trimming: 1 base; junction bases outside the gene matches: 6. CDR3 length: 15 residues. The CDR3, as DNA: TGTGCCAGCAGTAAATCCGGGACAGGGTCCTACGAGCAGTACGTC. Encoded protein: CASSKSGTGSYEQYV.

In this sample, this clonotype turned up a few times. The chain has TRBV5-6 and TRBJ2-7, with D unclear. The CDR3 covers 14 residues. The germline gives CDR1 SGHDT, CDR2 YYEEEE. Deletions cut 2 bases from V and 0 bases from J, with 9 bases between. CDR3 region: CASSFPGNSYEQYV. The CDR3 nucleotides are TGTGCCAGCAGCTTCCCGGGTAACTCCTACGAGCAGTACGTC.

V is TRBV5-1 and J is TRBJ1-1; 7 bases fit TRBD1. Germline-derived CDR1 and CDR2 are SGHRS and YFSETQ. V lost 7 bases to trimming and J lost 0 bases; unmatched junction nucleotides: 15. The CDR3 totals 17 residues. For the CDR3, the DNA is TGCGCCAGCCGTACTTCAGCGACAGGGCCTTTGAACACTGAAGCTTTCTTT. It encodes CASRTSATGPLNTEAFF.

The rearrangement uses TRBV4-2 and TRBJ2-3, with D maybe TRBD2 (6 bases). Germline V CDR1 and CDR2: LGHNA, YNFKEQ. The CDR3 runs to 15 residues. Trimming stripped 1 base from V and 6 bases from J, with 14 bases between. As DNA, the CDR3 is TGTGCCAGCAGCCAAGTCGCGGACCGGGGGGATACGCAGTATTTT. Its protein is CASSQVADRGDTQYF.

The chain uses TRBV9 and TRBJ2-3; D not certain. The length of the CDR3 is 15 residues. Between the trimmed V and J ends, which lost 0 bases and 5 bases, there was a span of 13 bases. The germline V gene has CDR1 SGDLS and CDR2 YYNGEE. The CDR3 bases are TGTGCCAGCAGCGTAGGGGAAAGGGTTATAGATACGCAGTATTTT. Protein: CASSVGERVIDTQYF.

This clonotype was seen only a few times. A much more abundant neighbour one base away suggests this may be a read error. The gene calls are TRBV6-5 and TRBJ2-5, with no clear D. The CDR3 has 11 amino acids. The germline V gene encodes CDR1 MNHEY and CDR2 SVGAGI. V was shortened by 6 bases and J by 5 bases, with 7 bases between the two germline ends. The CDR3 here is CASRNGETQYF. CDR3 bases: TGTGCCAGCAGGAACGGGGAGACCCAGTACTTC.

This clonotype was observed a handful of times. The chain carries TRBV18 and TRBJ1-1; 12 bases are shared with TRBD1. Germline loops: CDR1 KGHSH, CDR2 LQKENI. The CDR3 runs 15 residues. V lost 5 bases, J lost 11 bases, and 12 bases stayed unmatched. This chain's CDR3 is CASSSPGQGARRAFF. The CDR3 DNA sequence: TGTGCCAGCTCATCCCCGGGACAGGGGGCGCGGCGGGCTTTCTTT.

This clonotype was counted only a few times. The CDR3, as DNA: TGTGCCAGCAGCTTTGAGGGAGGGCAGCCCCAGCATTTT. Translation gives CASSFEGGQPQHF. This chain links TRBV7-2 with TRBJ1-5; no firm D call. Trimming removed 3 bases from V and 7 bases from J, with 10 bases in between. Germline V CDR1 and CDR2: SGHTA, FQGNSA. The CDR3 covers 13 residues.

This clonotype was picked up a small number of times. The V and J genes are TRBV11-2 and TRBJ2-5; D tentatively fits TRBD1 or TRBD2 (5 bases each). Per the germline V gene, CDR1 is SGHAT and CDR2 is FQNNGV. The ends were cut back, 8 bases at V and 3 bases at J, with 16 bases in the middle. CDR3 length equals 14 residues. The CDR3 here is CASEGREYEETQYF. The CDR3 bases are TGTGCCAGCGAGGGCAGGGAATACGAAGAGACCCAGTACTTC.

V and J are TRBV3-1 and TRBJ2-7; D possibly uses TRBD1 or TRBD2 (5 bases each). The germline V and J ends were trimmed by 3 bases and 0 bases, with 12 bases remaining between them. This CDR3 is built from 15 residues. The germline V gene has CDR1 LGHDT and CDR2 YNNKEL (reference sequence). The CDR3 DNA sequence: TGTGCCAGCAGCCATGGGACCGAATTCTCCTACGAGCAGTACTTC. Its protein is CASSHGTEFSYEQYF.

The chain recombines TRBV12-3 or TRBV12-4 with TRBJ1-2; 7 nucleotides line up with TRBD1. J gave up 6 bases and V 3 bases, and 13 bases lay outside the gene matches. The CDR3 spans 16 residues. CDR3 DNA sequence: TGTGCCAGCAGTTTCAGCCCGGGACAGACTGCAGATGGCTACACCTTC. Translation gives CASSFSPGQTADGYTF.

The CDR3 region is CASSLESPGQGAKETQYF. CDR3 bases: TGTGCCAGCAGCTTAGAATCTCCCGGACAGGGGGCGAAAGAGACCCAGTACTTC. This chain joins TRBV7-8 and TRBJ2-5, with 11 bases aligning to TRBD1. Losses at the gene ends were 1 base for V and 3 bases for J; bases not matched to a gene: 10. From germline, CDR1 is SGHVS and CDR2 FQNEAQ. This CDR3 comprises 18 residues.

V gene TRBV28 combines with J gene TRBJ1-1; maybe TRBD1 (5 bases). Germline assignment: CDR1 MDHEN and CDR2 SYDVKM. The CDR3 loop spans 13 amino acids. V lost 1 base and J 8 bases, leaving 11 bases between the germline ends. The CDR3 protein is CASSLYLQGEAFF. DNA of the CDR3: TGTGCCAGCAGTTTATATCTCCAGGGCGAAGCTTTCTTT.

The table lists this clonotype with a few counts. V and J are TRBV5-5 and TRBJ2-6, with D possibly matching TRBD2 (5 bases). Germline V gene lookup returns CDR1 SGHKS and CDR2 YYEKEE (reference sequence). V lost 1 base and J 0 bases, leaving 8 bases between the germline ends. This CDR3 region has 16 residues. CDR3: CASSLWRSSGANVLTF. CDR3 coding DNA: TGTGCCAGCAGCTTGTGGAGGAGCTCTGGGGCCAACGTCCTGACTTTC.